These 21 T cell receptor beta chains originate from one sample sequenced in a study of blood T cell repertoires in COVID-19. The repertoire was sequenced with immunoSEQ multiplex PCR; TCRdb's copy has only in-frame clones and lacks some. The data hold 140,000 or so clones, with roughly 80% observed a single time. The specimen sequenced was peripheral blood. All receptors derive from a man over 45 with acute or convalescent COVID-19.

This chain links TRBV7-2 with TRBJ1-6; possible D gene TRBD1, 5 bases. This CDR3 is built from 16 residues. CDR1 and CDR2 from the germline V gene are SGHTA and FQGNSA. V lost 3 bases and J 5 bases, leaving 14 bases between the germline ends. CDR3 sequence reads: CASSFGGWGDNSPLHF. The CDR3 DNA reads TGTGCCAGCAGCTTCGGGGGTTGGGGGGATAATTCACCCCTCCACTTT.

This sequence joins TRBV7-6 and TRBJ2-2, with D possibly matching TRBD2 (7 bases). V shed 3 bases and J shed 5 bases, with 13 bases lying between them. The CDR3 length is 15 residues. Germline V gene sequence: CDR1 SGHVS, CDR2 FNYEAQ. DNA of the CDR3: TGTGCCAGCAGCTTTGGGGGGGGCCTTACCGGGGAGCTGTTTTTT. It codes for CASSFGGGLTGELFF.

The rearrangement links TRBV30 to TRBJ2-3, with 7 bases that match TRBD2. CDR1 and CDR2 from the germline V gene are GTSNPN and SVGIG (reference sequence). V lost 5 bases, J lost 4 bases, and 15 bases stayed unmatched. CDR3 length: 16 residues. The CDR3 DNA reads as TGTGCCTGGGGAGGGGCTAGCGGATATGGGGCAGATACGCAGTATTTT. Residues: CAWGGASGYGADTQYF.

The chain couples TRBV5-6 to TRBJ1-1; D not certain. The V end was cut by 4 bases, the J end by 1 base, with 11 bases between. Germline CDR1 is SGHDT and CDR2 is YYEEEE. This CDR3 is built from 14 residues. The CDR3 region is CASSPGRRNTEAFF. The CDR3 coding sequence is TGTGCCAGCAGCCCCGGGAGGCGGAACACTGAAGCTTTCTTT.

This chain links TRBV2 with TRBJ2-5, with no clear D. From germline, CDR1 is SNHLY and CDR2 FYNNEI. The V end lost 7 bases, the J end lost 1 base, and 16 bases lay between the germline ends. The CDR3 runs 15 residues. CDR3 residues: CASKLQVPIQETQYF. CDR3 DNA sequence: TGTGCCAGCAAATTGCAGGTCCCCATCCAAGAGACCCAGTACTTC.

The chain recombines TRBV13 with TRBJ1-1, with D possibly matching TRBD1 (5 bases). The CDR3 runs 14 residues. Looked up from germline, CDR1 is PRHDT and CDR2 is FYEKMQ (reference sequence). The germline V and J ends were trimmed by 2 bases and 8 bases, with 15 bases remaining between them. CDR3 sequence reads: CASSLNRLGVEAFF. In nucleotides, the CDR3 is TGTGCCAGCAGCTTAAACAGGCTCGGAGTGGAAGCTTTCTTT.

The CDR3 spells CASSITGLGETQYF. The CDR3 region has the DNA TGTGCCAGTAGTATCACAGGGTTGGGAGAGACCCAGTACTTC. This chain connects TRBV19 to TRBJ2-5; a weak D match, TRBD1 (6 bases). Between the trimmed V and J ends, which lost 3 bases and 4 bases, there was a span of 12 bases. The CDR3 contains 14 residues. Germline V gene data show CDR1 as LNHDA and CDR2 as SQIVND (reference sequence).

In regard to this clone: As the CDR3 is not closed by the conserved phenylalanine or tryptophan, this likely results from a read error. The DNA is left out, because the CDR3 cannot be placed on it with certainty; the CDR3 is given as TCRdb lists it. V and J are TRBV6-1 and TRBJ1-4; no check of the table's D call, TRBD1, against the DNA was made. Germline assignment: CDR1 MNHNS and CDR2 SASEGT. The CDR3 spans 13 residues, counting both ends. The CDR3 spells CASSEAGGQGDSL.

This clone was observed at least ten times. The CDR3 sequence: CASRVVANEKLFF. CDR3 nucleotide sequence: TGTGCCAGCAGGGTGGTAGCTAATGAAAAACTGTTTTTT. This chain links TRBV6-6 with TRBJ1-4, with D unresolved. Germline loops: CDR1 MNHNY, CDR2 SVGAGI (reference sequence). V gave up 6 bases and J gave up 3 bases, with 8 bases separating them. CDR3 length: 13 residues.

J is TRBJ2-2 and V is TRBV3-1 (or the pseudogene TRBV3-2), with D maybe TRBD2 (6 bases). Trimming took off 3 bases at V and 0 bases at J, with 11 bases between the two ends. The CDR3 extends over 16 amino acids. Germline V CDR1 and CDR2: LGHDT, YNNKEL (reference sequence). The CDR3 sequence: CASSQSGTSNTGELFF. In DNA, the CDR3 is TGTGCCAGCAGCCAGTCCGGGACTTCGAACACCGGGGAGCTGTTTTTT.

The chain has TRBV6-5 and TRBJ2-3; D might be TRBD1 (5 bases). Germline-derived CDR1 and CDR2 are MNHEY and SVGAGI. CDR3 length: 14 residues. The V end lost 4 bases, the J end lost 0 bases, and 8 bases lay between the germline ends. CDR3 in DNA: TGTGCCAGCAGTTCGGACACTAGCACAGATACGCAGTATTTT. Translation gives CASSSDTSTDTQYF.

The chain uses TRBV2 and TRBJ1-1; D gene uncertain. V gave up 1 base and J gave up 4 bases, with 13 bases separating them. The V gene's germline CDR1 is SNHLY and CDR2 FYNNEI. The CDR3 loop spans 15 amino acids. CDR3 bases: TGTGCCAGCAGTGAAGGGACTCCGGAGGTCACTGAAGCTTTCTTT. Translated: CASSEGTPEVTEAFF. Full variable domain (rest looked up from reference TRBV2 and TRBJ1-1): EPEVTQTPSHQVTQMGQEVILRCVPISNHLYFYWYRQILGQKVEFLVSFYNNEISEKSEIFDDQFSVERPDGSNFTLKIRSTKLEDSAMYFCASSEGTPEVTEAFFGQGTRLTVV.

This clone was recorded a few times. The V call is TRBV7-8, the J call TRBJ2-2, with 7 bases identical to TRBD1. The length of the CDR3 is 20 residues. Trimming cost V 2 bases and J 0 bases; bases outside gene matches: 15. Germline values: CDR1 SGHVS, CDR2 FQNEAQ. CDR3 sequence (DNA): TGTGCCAGCAGCTTAAGTTGGCGGACAGGACCACTCGCGAACACCGGGGAGCTGTTTTTT. Protein sequence: CASSLSWRTGPLANTGELFF.

This rearrangement joins TRBV30 to TRBJ2-2; a possible D gene is TRBD2 (6 bases). Germline V gene data show CDR1 as GTSNPN and CDR2 as SVGIG (reference sequence). The CDR3 totals 14 residues. V was cut by 4 bases and J by 7 bases, with 16 bases left in between. CDR3 sequence reads: CAWNGGRMDGELFF. CDR3 in DNA: TGTGCCTGGAATGGGGGGAGGATGGACGGGGAGCTGTTTTTT. Combining the CDR3 with reference TRBV30 and TRBJ2-2 gives the whole variable domain SQTIHQWPATLVQPVGSPLSLECTVEGTSNPNLYWYRQAAGRGLQLLFYSVGIGQISSEVPQNLSASRPQDRQFILSSKKLLLSDSGFYLCAWNGGRMDGELFFGEGSRLTVL.

This chain connects TRBV6-5 to TRBJ1-5, with 7 bases that match TRBD1. The CDR3 is made up of 14 amino acids. After removal of 7 bases from V and 0 bases from J, the junction contained 3 bases not matched to a gene. Germline CDR1 MNHEY, CDR2 SVGAGI. This CDR3 reads CASTDRDSNQPQHF. The CDR3, as DNA: TGTGCCAGCACCGACAGGGATAGCAATCAGCCCCAGCATTTT.

At least ten counts were recorded for this clone. The sample carries other DNA sequences with the same CDR3. The CDR3 nucleotides are TGTGCCAGCAGTAGCCATAGAGACACTGAAGCTTTCTTT. As protein: CASSSHRDTEAFF. The genes are TRBV6-5 and TRBJ1-1; D gene unclear. The germline CDR1 and CDR2 sequences are MNHEY and SVGAGI. Trimming took 5 bases from V and 3 from J, leaving 10 bases between them. CDR3 length equals 13 residues.

The J gene is TRBJ2-1, the V gene TRBV7-8; 9 bases fit TRBD2. V was pared by 2 bases and J by 4 bases, with 6 bases of the junction left unmatched. Germline-derived CDR1 and CDR2 are SGHVS and FQNEAQ. The CDR3 runs to 16 residues. The CDR3 DNA reads TGTGCCAGCAGCTTATATTCAGCGGGGGGTTACAATGAGCAGTTCTTC. It codes for CASSLYSAGGYNEQFF.

This clone was counted a single time. The rearrangement uses TRBV3-1 (or the pseudogene TRBV3-2) and TRBJ2-7; perhaps TRBD2 as D (5 bases). Germline CDR1 and CDR2: LGHDT and YNNKEL (reference sequence). Trimming took off 2 bases at V and 0 bases at J, with 8 bases between the two ends. This CDR3 spans 14 amino acids. CDR3 amino acids: CASSQYGSSYEQYF. In nucleotides, the CDR3 is TGTGCCAGCAGCCAATATGGGAGCTCCTACGAGCAGTACTTC.

This rearrangement joins TRBV7-8 to TRBJ1-2; D perhaps matches TRBD1 (6 bases). The germline gives CDR1 SGHVS, CDR2 FQNEAQ. With 4 bases removed from V and 3 bases from J, the gap between germline ends came to 9 bases. The CDR3 sequence is 13 residues long. CDR3 sequence reads: CASSWRQDYGYTF. In nucleotides, the CDR3 is TGTGCCAGCAGCTGGAGACAGGACTATGGCTACACCTTC. The full variable domain, completed using reference TRBV7-8 and TRBJ1-2, is GAGVSQSPRYKVAKRGQDVALRCDPISGHVSLFWYQQALGQGPEFLTYFQNEAQLDKSGLPSDRFFAERPEGSVSTLKIQRTQQEDSAVYLCASSWRQDYGYTFGSGTRLTVV.

V gene TRBV10-3 combines with J gene TRBJ1-5, with TRBD1 matching over 7 bases. The length of the CDR3 is 16 residues. V shed 3 bases, J shed 7 bases, and the junction held 12 bases outside the gene matches. The germline V gene has CDR1 ENHRY and CDR2 SYGVKD. This CDR3 is CAISDSEGGYGQPQHF. The CDR3 DNA is TGTGCCATCAGTGATTCCGAAGGGGGCTACGGGCAGCCCCAGCATTTT.

The chain couples TRBV28 to TRBJ1-2; weak D call: TRBD1 (6 bases). Germline CDR1 and CDR2: MDHEN and SYDVKM. The CDR3 consists of 16 residues. Trimming pared 5 bases from V and 4 bases from J, leaving 20 bases between. The CDR3 DNA reads TGTGCCAGCAGTCCCCCAGAACAGGGTAGGAGCTATGGCTACACCTTC. Translated, it gives CASSPPEQGRSYGYTF.